This entry lists 12 T cell receptor beta chains sequenced from one sample in a study of T cells after yellow fever vaccination (dated by TCRdb to about 2019). The method was 5' RACE. Sequencing relied on an Illumina HiSeq 2500. TCRdb reworked the public reads: Q25 trimming with fastp, MiXCR clone assembly, productive beta chains retained. Every distinct CDR3 protein forms one entry, paired with its most common genes and DNA. Across this sample there are almost 600,000 distinct CDR3 sequences, with about 14% seen only once. The biggest ten clones account for about an eighth of the sample. The sample's treatment or condition label is to be understood as: live attenuated yellow fever vaccine strain. This material consisted of PBMCs, taken on the day of the yellow fever booster vaccination. The receptors were gathered from a man under 40 who received the YFV17D yellow fever vaccine.

A few counts support this clonotype. The chain recombines TRBV7-2 with TRBJ2-1, with D hard to call. The germline V gene encodes CDR1 SGHTA and CDR2 FQGNSA. Trimming cost V 5 bases and J 8 bases, with 10 bases left between them. CDR3 length: 12 residues. CDR3: CASSRSRDEQFF. The CDR3 nucleotides are TGTGCCAGCAGCCGGAGTCGGGATGAGCAGTTCTTC.

In its sample, this clonotype was seen a few times. CDR3 nucleotides: TGTGCCATCAGAATGACTAGCGGGAGAGTAACAGATACGCAGTATTTT. Its translation: CAIRMTSGRVTDTQYF. The chain combines TRBV10-3 with TRBJ2-3; 12 positions agree with TRBD2. The V gene's germline CDR1 is ENHRY and CDR2 SYGVKD. The V segment lost 6 bases and the J segment 3 bases; nucleotides outside the gene matches: 7. This CDR3 comprises 16 residues.

The V and J genes are TRBV7-2 and TRBJ2-3, with TRBD2 matching 11 bases. The V gene's germline CDR1 is SGHTA and CDR2 FQGNSA. The CDR3 runs to 16 residues. Unmatched junction bases numbered 9, after V lost 5 bases and J lost 5 bases. This CDR3 reads CASSPRASGRRDTQYF. The CDR3 DNA sequence: TGTGCCAGCAGCCCGCGCGCTAGCGGGAGGAGAGATACGCAGTATTTT.

This clonotype was observed a few times. One base away lies a much larger clone, so this may be a sequencing read error. The CDR3 loop reads CCALPTRLAGVDTQYF. For the CDR3, the DNA is TGCTGTGCTCTTCCTACAAGACTAGCGGGAGTCGATACGCAGTATTTT. The chain recombines TRBV20-1 with TRBJ2-3, with 12 bases fitting TRBD2. Germline-derived CDR1 and CDR2 are DFQATT and SNEGSKA (reference sequence). The CDR3 covers 16 residues.

This clonotype came up a few times. The V call is TRBV18, the J call TRBJ2-7, with TRBD2 matching over 8 bases. Germline assignment: CDR1 KGHSH and CDR2 LQKENI. There are 16 residues in the CDR3. V was clipped by 2 bases and J by 5 bases; unmatched bases: 11. CDR3 loop: CASSPWNRTSYHEQYF. CDR3 in DNA: TGTGCCAGCTCACCATGGAACCGGACTAGCTACCACGAGCAGTACTTC.

V usage is TRBV7-2 and J usage is TRBJ2-5, with 9 bases lining up with TRBD1. V shed 7 bases and J 7 bases; nucleotides not matched to a gene: 13. This CDR3 region has 15 residues. Germline values: CDR1 SGHTA, CDR2 FQGNSA. CDR3 nucleotide sequence: TGTGCCAGCACCAAAAGTACAGGGGGCGTCGGGACCCAGTACTTC. Amino acid sequence: CASTKSTGGVGTQYF. Full variable domain (remainder filled in from reference TRBV7-2 and TRBJ2-5): GAGVSQSPSNKVTEKGKDVELRCDPISGHTALYWYRQSLGQGLEFLIYFQGNSAPDKSGLPSDRFSAERTGGSVSTLTIQRTQQEDSAVYLCASTKSTGGVGTQYFGPGTRLLVL.

The V call is TRBV20-1, the J call TRBJ2-7; 8 bases match TRBD2. This CDR3 is built from 13 residues. Germline loops: CDR1 DFQATT, CDR2 SNEGSKA (reference sequence). The DNA of the CDR3 is TGCAGGACGTCACTAGCGGACTCCTACGAGCAGTACTTC. Protein product: CRTSLADSYEQYF.

The J gene is TRBJ1-1, the V gene TRBV7-2, with TRBD1 as a possible D gene (5 bases). V lost 3 bases, J lost 3 bases, and 11 bases lay in between. The CDR3 runs 14 residues. Germline loops: CDR1 SGHTA, CDR2 FQGNSA. CDR3 protein: CASSFMGEDTEAFF. The CDR3, as DNA: TGTGCCAGCAGCTTTATGGGGGAGGACACTGAAGCTTTCTTT.

This chain uses TRBV7-6 with TRBJ2-7; TRBD2 aligns across 8 bases. V shed 5 bases, J shed 3 bases, and the junction held 6 bases outside the gene matches. The germline gives CDR1 SGHVS, CDR2 FNYEAQ. The CDR3 has 14 amino acids. CDR3 residues: CASSPGSGGYEQYF. Here the CDR3 DNA reads TGTGCCAGCAGCCCTGGGAGCGGGGGCTACGAGCAGTACTTC.

This chain connects TRBV20-1 to TRBJ1-4; no clear D gene. In germline, CDR1 is DFQATT, CDR2 SNEGSKA (reference sequence). Trimming pared 6 bases from V and 8 bases from J, leaving 16 bases between. CDR3 size: 13 residues. The CDR3 DNA follows: TGCAGTGCCACACTTGCGGAGGGCGAAAAACTGTTTTTT. Encoded protein: CSATLAEGEKLFF.

This clonotype occurred a few times. The V and J genes are TRBV6-5 and TRBJ2-1; 7 nucleotides match TRBD2. There are 15 residues in the CDR3. V shed 4 bases and J 4 bases; nucleotides not matched to a gene: 7. Germline-derived CDR1 and CDR2 are MNHEY and SVGAGI. CDR3 sequence (DNA): TGTGCCAGCAGTTTCCAGCGGGAAAGGTACAATGAGCAGTTCTTC. It encodes CASSFQRERYNEQFF.

Only a few counts were recorded for this clonotype. The chain is built from TRBV7-9 and TRBJ2-3; TRBD2 matches 13 bases. The V gene end was trimmed by 4 bases and the J gene end by 4 bases; junction bases not matched to a gene: 5. The CDR3 is made up of 16 amino acids. The germline V gene encodes CDR1 SEHNR and CDR2 FQNEAQ (reference sequence). The CDR3 protein is CASSSGLAGTADTQYF. CDR3 coding DNA: TGTGCCAGCAGCTCGGGACTAGCGGGAACCGCAGATACGCAGTATTTT.